The rows below give T cell receptor beta chains drawn from one sample of a study of cytomegalovirus exposure and HLA in healthy donors. Assay used: immunoSEQ multiplex PCR; TCRdb lists only in-frame clones, some missing. The sample yields 150,000 to 200,000 clones, of which the top ten take up roughly 1.3%. Sequenced sample: PBMCs. The receptors shown here come from a woman aged 60 to 75 in good health and CMV-seronegative. The CDR3 runs from the conserved cysteine through the conserved F or W. The order of the fields is CDR3 DNA, CDR3 protein, D gene, J gene, V gene. A D gene is named only where the DNA matches it firmly.

CDR3nt: TGTGCCATCAGTGGGGACAGGAGCTACAATGAGCAGTTCTTC
CDR3aa: CAISGDRSYNEQFF
d_gene: TRBD1
j_gene: TRBJ2-1
v_gene: TRBV10-3

CDR3nt: TGTGCCACCCAGTCAGGGTGGAATGTAAACACCATATATTTT
CDR3aa: CATQSGWNVNTIYF
d_gene: .
j_gene: TRBJ1-3
v_gene: TRBV7-2

CDR3nt: TGTGCCAGCAGTACGGGAGGTGGCATTCAGTACTTC
CDR3aa: CASSTGGGIQYF
d_gene: TRBD2
j_gene: TRBJ2-4
v_gene: TRBV6-5

CDR3nt: TGTGCCAGTATTAGGGACAGGGGTAACACTGAAGCTTTCTTT
CDR3aa: CASIRDRGNTEAFF
d_gene: TRBD1
j_gene: TRBJ1-1
v_gene: TRBV19

CDR3nt: TGTGCCAGCAGCGTATTCCTTAATAGCACAGATACGCAGTATTTT
CDR3aa: CASSVFLNSTDTQYF
d_gene: .
j_gene: TRBJ2-3
v_gene: TRBV9

CDR3nt: TGTGCCAGTAGTCCCGGGGCTAGCGGGAGGGTTTACAATGAGCAGTTCTTC
CDR3aa: CASSPGASGRVYNEQFF
d_gene: TRBD2
j_gene: TRBJ2-1
v_gene: TRBV19

CDR3nt: TGTGCCAGTAGTATGACGGGACAGGAATACTATGGCTACACCTTC
CDR3aa: CASSMTGQEYYGYTF
d_gene: TRBD1
j_gene: TRBJ1-2
v_gene: TRBV19

CDR3nt: TGTGCCAGCAGCCCGGACACAGACCATCAGCCCCAGCATTTT
CDR3aa: CASSPDTDHQPQHF
d_gene: .
j_gene: TRBJ1-5
v_gene: TRBV27

CDR3nt: TGTGCCAGCTCACTGGGGACTAGCGAAAAGGCCCCCCACCCGACAGATACGCAGTATTTT
CDR3aa: CASSLGTSEKAPHPTDTQYF
d_gene: TRBD2
j_gene: TRBJ2-3
v_gene: TRBV18

CDR3nt: TGTGCCAGCAGCCCCACCGCCAGGGGATCTGGAAACACCATATATTTT
CDR3aa: CASSPTARGSGNTIYF
d_gene: .
j_gene: TRBJ1-3
v_gene: TRBV6-6

CDR3nt: TGTGCCAGCAGTGAATCCCTAGCGGGGAAAGATACGCAGTATTTT
CDR3aa: CASSESLAGKDTQYF
d_gene: TRBD2
j_gene: TRBJ2-3
v_gene: TRBV25-1

CDR3nt: TGTGCCAGCAGCTTAGGTCCCCTTAACTACGAGCAGTACTTC
CDR3aa: CASSLGPLNYEQYF
d_gene: .
j_gene: TRBJ2-7
v_gene: TRBV7-2

CDR3nt: TGCAGCGTTCTAGGGGGCGGCACTGAAGCTTTCTTT
CDR3aa: CSVLGGGTEAFF
d_gene: TRBD1
j_gene: TRBJ1-1
v_gene: TRBV29-1

CDR3nt: TGTGCCAGCAGCGTAGGGGGGACAGGGGCGGAAGAGACCCAGTACTTC
CDR3aa: CASSVGGTGAEETQYF
d_gene: TRBD1
j_gene: TRBJ2-5
v_gene: TRBV9

CDR3nt: TGTGCCAGCAGCTTTCTCGGCAGGGATGGTGAGCAGTTCTTC
CDR3aa: CASSFLGRDGEQFF
d_gene: .
j_gene: TRBJ2-1
v_gene: TRBV7-3

CDR3nt: TGTGCCAGCAGACCAAGCCAGGGGGCGGGAAACATTCAGTACTTC
CDR3aa: CASRPSQGAGNIQYF
d_gene: TRBD1
j_gene: TRBJ2-4
v_gene: TRBV6-5

CDR3nt: TGTGCCAGCAGCCCGGCTGGAGGGTCGAACACCGGGGAGCTGTTTTTT
CDR3aa: CASSPAGGSNTGELFF
d_gene: .
j_gene: TRBJ2-2
v_gene: TRBV6-6

CDR3nt: TGTGCCAGCAGCCAAGGGGGGGGGAGAGAGTACAATGAGCAGTTCTTC
CDR3aa: CASSQGGGREYNEQFF
d_gene: TRBD2
j_gene: TRBJ2-1
v_gene: TRBV4-2

CDR3nt: TGCGCCAGCAGCTTGGGTGGTAGCGGGGTCTCCTACGAGCAGTACTTC
CDR3aa: CASSLGGSGVSYEQYF
d_gene: TRBD2
j_gene: TRBJ2-7
v_gene: TRBV5-1

CDR3nt: TGTGCCAGCAGCTTAAGGAGCTCTGGGGCCAACGTCCTGACTTTC
CDR3aa: CASSLRSSGANVLTF
d_gene: .
j_gene: TRBJ2-6
v_gene: TRBV11-3

CDR3nt: TGCGCCAGCAGCTTGGGACAGGGTAGTAAACGGCAGTACTTC
CDR3aa: CASSLGQGSKRQYF
d_gene: TRBD1
j_gene: TRBJ2-7
v_gene: TRBV5-1

CDR3nt: TGTGCCAGCAGCTGGGCAGGGTTATACTCTGGAAACACCATATATTTT
CDR3aa: CASSWAGLYSGNTIYF
d_gene: .
j_gene: TRBJ1-3
v_gene: TRBV7-6

CDR3nt: TGTGCCACCAGCAGATTACAGTTCTCCTACAATGAGCAGTTCTTC
CDR3aa: CATSRLQFSYNEQFF
d_gene: .
j_gene: TRBJ2-1
v_gene: TRBV15

CDR3nt: TGTGCCAGCAGCTTGGACTTCTACGAGCAGTACTTC
CDR3aa: CASSLDFYEQYF
d_gene: .
j_gene: TRBJ2-7
v_gene: TRBV11-1

CDR3nt: TGTGCCAGCAGCCAGAGGAGCGGGGCCCCCTACGAGCAGTACTTC
CDR3aa: CASSQRSGAPYEQYF
d_gene: TRBD2
j_gene: TRBJ2-7
v_gene: TRBV7-9

CDR3nt: TGTGCCAGCAGTGGAGGACAGGGAAGGGGGCAGTTCTTC
CDR3aa: CASSGGQGRGQFF
d_gene: TRBD1
j_gene: TRBJ2-1
v_gene: TRBV2

CDR3nt: TGTGCCAGTAGTATAGCTAGGACAGGTAGTTACGAGCAGTACTTC
CDR3aa: CASSIARTGSYEQYF
d_gene: TRBD1
j_gene: TRBJ2-7
v_gene: TRBV19

CDR3nt: TGCGCCAGCAGCCAGGGACAGGGTGGTAATTCACCCCTCCACTTT
CDR3aa: CASSQGQGGNSPLHF
d_gene: TRBD1
j_gene: TRBJ1-6
v_gene: TRBV4-3

CDR3nt: TGTGCCAGCAGCTTTGCCGTAACGGGAGCTAACACCGGGGAGCTGTTTTTT
CDR3aa: CASSFAVTGANTGELFF
d_gene: .
j_gene: TRBJ2-2
v_gene: TRBV12-1

CDR3nt: TGTGCCAGCAGCTTAAGCGGGACAGGGGGCGGCGAGCAGTACTTC
CDR3aa: CASSLSGTGGGEQYF
d_gene: TRBD1
j_gene: TRBJ2-7
v_gene: TRBV7-2

CDR3nt: TGTGCCAGCAGCTTTGGACAGGGGGTTAGCTACACCTTC
CDR3aa: CASSFGQGVSYTF
d_gene: TRBD1
j_gene: TRBJ1-2
v_gene: TRBV7-6

CDR3nt: TGTGCCAGTACCTTAGATCGCCTCCGAGTCCAACTGTTTTTT
CDR3aa: CASTLDRLRVQLFF
d_gene: .
j_gene: TRBJ1-4
v_gene: TRBV6-1

CDR3nt: TGCGCCAGCAGCCAAGAGATAGGCGGAGGGGAGCCCTACAATGAGCAGTTCTTC
CDR3aa: CASSQEIGGGEPYNEQFF
d_gene: .
j_gene: TRBJ2-1
v_gene: TRBV4-1

CDR3nt: TGTGCCAGCACGCGGGCTTCGAATGAAAAACTGTTTTTT
CDR3aa: CASTRASNEKLFF
d_gene: .
j_gene: TRBJ1-4
v_gene: TRBV6-1

CDR3nt: TGTGCCAGCAGCTTAGGACAGTTCAGCTCCTACAATGAGCAGTTCTTC
CDR3aa: CASSLGQFSSYNEQFF
d_gene: .
j_gene: TRBJ2-1
v_gene: TRBV7-3

CDR3nt: TGCGCCAGCAGTGAGGGGGGGGCAGGGCAAGAGACCCAGTACTTC
CDR3aa: CASSEGGAGQETQYF
d_gene: .
j_gene: TRBJ2-5
v_gene: TRBV10-2

CDR3nt: TGTGCCAGCTCACCAGAAGGGGGCGGAAACACTGAAGCTTTCTTT
CDR3aa: CASSPEGGGNTEAFF
d_gene: TRBD1
j_gene: TRBJ1-1
v_gene: TRBV18

CDR3nt: TGTGCCAGCAGCCGAGCCTACGAGCAGTACTTC
CDR3aa: CASSRAYEQYF
d_gene: .
j_gene: TRBJ2-7
v_gene: TRBV11-2

CDR3nt: TGTGCCAGGGGAACAGGGCGGGACACCGGGGAGCTGTTTTTT
CDR3aa: CARGTGRDTGELFF
d_gene: .
j_gene: TRBJ2-2
v_gene: TRBV2

CDR3nt: TGTGCCAGTAGCCCACAGGGGGGGTACACAGATACGCAGTATTTT
CDR3aa: CASSPQGGYTDTQYF
d_gene: .
j_gene: TRBJ2-3
v_gene: TRBV19

CDR3nt: TGCAGCGTTTGGGCGACTAGCGGGGTCCAAGAGACCCAGTACTTC
CDR3aa: CSVWATSGVQETQYF
d_gene: TRBD2
j_gene: TRBJ2-5
v_gene: TRBV29-1

CDR3nt: TGTGCCAGCAGCTCCTGGACACTTGACAATGAGCAGTTCTTC
CDR3aa: CASSSWTLDNEQFF
d_gene: .
j_gene: TRBJ2-1
v_gene: TRBV5-4

CDR3nt: TGTGCCAGCAGCTTAACAAGGCAGGGGGGAGGCACTGAAGCTTTCTTT
CDR3aa: CASSLTRQGGGTEAFF
d_gene: TRBD1
j_gene: TRBJ1-1
v_gene: TRBV7-3

CDR3nt: TGTGCCAGCAGTTTCGGACAGGGGGGGCAGTTCTTC
CDR3aa: CASSFGQGGQFF
d_gene: TRBD1
j_gene: TRBJ2-1
v_gene: TRBV2

CDR3nt: TGTGCCAGCAGCCCCGGGACAGGGGGCAAGTCGAGCTACGAGCAGTACTTC
CDR3aa: CASSPGTGGKSSYEQYF
d_gene: TRBD1
j_gene: TRBJ2-7
v_gene: TRBV11-1

CDR3nt: TGTGCCAGCAGCGGCGCGGACAGACAGCCCCAGCATTTT
CDR3aa: CASSGADRQPQHF
d_gene: .
j_gene: TRBJ1-5
v_gene: TRBV5-5

CDR3nt: TGTGCCAGCAGCTTGTGGAGTAGCGCCTACCAAGAGACCCAGTACTTC
CDR3aa: CASSLWSSAYQETQYF
d_gene: .
j_gene: TRBJ2-5
v_gene: TRBV5-6

CDR3nt: TGTGCCAGCAGCTTACAGCGGGGACACAATGAGCAGTTCTTC
CDR3aa: CASSLQRGHNEQFF
d_gene: TRBD2
j_gene: TRBJ2-1
v_gene: TRBV11-1

CDR3nt: TGTGCCAGCAGGAAAGGACAGAACACTGAAGCTTTCTTT
CDR3aa: CASRKGQNTEAFF
d_gene: .
j_gene: TRBJ1-1
v_gene: TRBV2

CDR3nt: TGCGCCAGCAGCTTGGTTGCAGGAAACGATAATTCACCCCTCCACTTT
CDR3aa: CASSLVAGNDNSPLHF
d_gene: .
j_gene: TRBJ1-6
v_gene: TRBV5-1

CDR3nt: TGTGCCAGCGGAAGGGCTAGCGGGATGGGCGAGCAGTACTTC
CDR3aa: CASGRASGMGEQYF
d_gene: TRBD2
j_gene: TRBJ2-7
v_gene: TRBV5-8

CDR3nt: TGTGCCAGCAGCTGGGGGGATAATTCACCCCTCCACTTT
CDR3aa: CASSWGDNSPLHF
d_gene: .
j_gene: TRBJ1-6
v_gene: TRBV7-6